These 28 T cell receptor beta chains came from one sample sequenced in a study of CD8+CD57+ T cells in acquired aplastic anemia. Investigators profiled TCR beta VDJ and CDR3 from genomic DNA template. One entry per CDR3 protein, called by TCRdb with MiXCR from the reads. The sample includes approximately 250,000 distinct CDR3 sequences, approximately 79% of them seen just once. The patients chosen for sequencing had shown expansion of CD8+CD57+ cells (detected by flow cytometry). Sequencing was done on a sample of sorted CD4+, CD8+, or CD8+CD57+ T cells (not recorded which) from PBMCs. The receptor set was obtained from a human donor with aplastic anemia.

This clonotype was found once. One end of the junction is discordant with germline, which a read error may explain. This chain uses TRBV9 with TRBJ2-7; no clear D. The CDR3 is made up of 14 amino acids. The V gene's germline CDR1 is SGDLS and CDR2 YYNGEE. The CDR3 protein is CASSVYHNSYNEHF. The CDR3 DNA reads TGTGCCAGCAGCGTATACCACAACTCCTACAATGAGCACTTC.

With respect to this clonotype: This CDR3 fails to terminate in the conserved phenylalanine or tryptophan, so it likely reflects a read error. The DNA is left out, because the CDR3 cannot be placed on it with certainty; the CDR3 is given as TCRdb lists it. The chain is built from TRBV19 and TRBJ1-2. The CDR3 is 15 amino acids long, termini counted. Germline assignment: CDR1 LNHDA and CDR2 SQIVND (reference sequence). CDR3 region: CASSKTATYGYTFGS.

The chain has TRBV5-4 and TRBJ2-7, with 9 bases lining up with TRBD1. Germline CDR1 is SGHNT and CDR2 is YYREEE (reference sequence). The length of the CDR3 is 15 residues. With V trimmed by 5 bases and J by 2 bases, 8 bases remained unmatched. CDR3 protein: CASRAGTGLAYEQYF. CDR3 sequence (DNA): TGTGCCAGCAGGGCCGGGACAGGGCTTGCCTACGAGCAGTACTTC.

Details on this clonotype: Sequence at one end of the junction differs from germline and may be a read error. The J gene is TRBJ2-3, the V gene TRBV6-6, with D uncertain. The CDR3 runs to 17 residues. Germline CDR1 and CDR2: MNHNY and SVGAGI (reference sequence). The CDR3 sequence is CASKQEFGMHLTDTQYF. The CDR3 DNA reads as TGTGCCAGCAAGCAAGAGTTCGGCATGCACCTCACAGATACACAGTATTTT.

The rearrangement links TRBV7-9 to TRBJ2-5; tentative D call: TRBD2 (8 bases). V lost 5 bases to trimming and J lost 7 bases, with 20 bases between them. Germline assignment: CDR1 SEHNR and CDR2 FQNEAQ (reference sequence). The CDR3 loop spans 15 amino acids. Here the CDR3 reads CASSPQGTGGGTQYF. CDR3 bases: TGTGCCAGCAGCCCACAGGGGACCGGGGGGGGGACCCAGTACTTC.

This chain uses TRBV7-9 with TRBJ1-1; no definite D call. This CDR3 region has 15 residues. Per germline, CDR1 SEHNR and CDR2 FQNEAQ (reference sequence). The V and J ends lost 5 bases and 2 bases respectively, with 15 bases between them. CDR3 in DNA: TGTGCCAGCAGCGTCGGACGGACGGCAAACACTGAAGCTTTCTTT. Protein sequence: CASSVGRTANTEAFF.

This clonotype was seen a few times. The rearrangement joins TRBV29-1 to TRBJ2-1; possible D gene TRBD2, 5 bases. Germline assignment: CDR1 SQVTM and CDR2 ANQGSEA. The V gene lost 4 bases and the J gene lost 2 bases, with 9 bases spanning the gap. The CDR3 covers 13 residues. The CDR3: CSVVPGTYNEQFF. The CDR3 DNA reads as TGCAGCGTTGTTCCGGGGACCTACAATGAGCAGTTCTTC.

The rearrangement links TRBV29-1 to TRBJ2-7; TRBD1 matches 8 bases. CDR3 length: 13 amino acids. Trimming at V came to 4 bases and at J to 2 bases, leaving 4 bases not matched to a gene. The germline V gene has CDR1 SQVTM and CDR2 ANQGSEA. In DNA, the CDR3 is TGCAGCGTTGCCGGACAGGGTCCCTACGAGCAGTACTTC. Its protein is CSVAGQGPYEQYF.

The CDR3 loop reads CASSWSSGGHNEQFF. The CDR3 DNA sequence: TGTGCCAGCAGCTGGTCCTCGGGGGGCCACAATGAGCAGTTCTTC. The chain is built from TRBV7-2 and TRBJ2-1; the D gene is possibly TRBD2 (7 bases). The CDR3 runs 15 residues. Trimming removed 4 bases at V and 5 bases at J, with 15 bases between. Germline V gene lookup returns CDR1 SGHTA and CDR2 FQGNSA. Drawing the rest from reference TRBV7-2 and TRBJ2-1, the complete variable domain is GAGVSQSPSNKVTEKGKDVELRCDPISGHTALYWYRQSLGQGLEFLIYFQGNSAPDKSGLPSDRFSAERTGGSVSTLTIQRTQQEDSAVYLCASSWSSGGHNEQFFGPGTRLTVL.

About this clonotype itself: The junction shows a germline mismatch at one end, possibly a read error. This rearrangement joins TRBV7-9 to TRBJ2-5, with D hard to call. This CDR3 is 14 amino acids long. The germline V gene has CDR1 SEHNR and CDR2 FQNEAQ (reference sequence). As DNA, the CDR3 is TGTGCCAGCAGCCGGATGGGCAGCCAAGAGACCTACTGGTTC. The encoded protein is CASSRMGSQETYWF.

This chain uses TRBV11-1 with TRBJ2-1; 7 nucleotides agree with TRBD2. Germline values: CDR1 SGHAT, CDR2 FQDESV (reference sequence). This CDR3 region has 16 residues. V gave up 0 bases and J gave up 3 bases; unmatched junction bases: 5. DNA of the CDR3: TGTGCCAGCAGCTTAGCGCTGCGGGGGTACTACAATGAGCAGTTCTTC. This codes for CASSLALRGYYNEQFF.

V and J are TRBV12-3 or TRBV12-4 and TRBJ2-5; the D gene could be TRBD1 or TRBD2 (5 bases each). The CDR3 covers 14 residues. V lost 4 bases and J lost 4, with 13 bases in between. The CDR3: CASSSAGTGETQYF. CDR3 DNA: TGTGCCAGCAGTTCTGCCGGGACCGGAGAGACCCAGTACTTC.

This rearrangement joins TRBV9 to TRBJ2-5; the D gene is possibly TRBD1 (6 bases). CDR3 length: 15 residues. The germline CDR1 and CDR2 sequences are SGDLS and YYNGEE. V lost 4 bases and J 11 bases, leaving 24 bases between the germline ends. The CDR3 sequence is CASSTGSGVQGIQYF. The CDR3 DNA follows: TGTGCCAGCAGCACAGGGTCAGGTGTGCAGGGGATTCAGTACTTC.

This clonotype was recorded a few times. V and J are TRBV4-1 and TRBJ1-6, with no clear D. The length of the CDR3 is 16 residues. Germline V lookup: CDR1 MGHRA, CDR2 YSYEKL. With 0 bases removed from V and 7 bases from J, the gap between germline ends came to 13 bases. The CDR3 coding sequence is TGCGCCAGCAGCCAAGATCATGGACTACGAAATTCACCCCTCCACTTT. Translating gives CASSQDHGLRNSPLHF.

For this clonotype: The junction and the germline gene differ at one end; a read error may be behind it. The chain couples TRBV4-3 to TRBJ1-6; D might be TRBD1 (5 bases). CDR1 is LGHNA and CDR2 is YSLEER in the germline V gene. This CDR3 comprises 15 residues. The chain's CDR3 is CASSRGLAYNSPLHF. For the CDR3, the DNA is TGCGCCAGCAGCAGGGGACTAGCCTACAATTCACCCCTCCACTTT.

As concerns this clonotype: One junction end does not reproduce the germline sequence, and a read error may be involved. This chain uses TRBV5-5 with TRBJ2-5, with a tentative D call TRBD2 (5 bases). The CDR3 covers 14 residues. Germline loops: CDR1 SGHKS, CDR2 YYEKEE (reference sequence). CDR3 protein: CATSMEREQETQYF. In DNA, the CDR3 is TGTGCCACCAGCATGGAGAGGGAGCAAGAGACCCAGTACTTC.

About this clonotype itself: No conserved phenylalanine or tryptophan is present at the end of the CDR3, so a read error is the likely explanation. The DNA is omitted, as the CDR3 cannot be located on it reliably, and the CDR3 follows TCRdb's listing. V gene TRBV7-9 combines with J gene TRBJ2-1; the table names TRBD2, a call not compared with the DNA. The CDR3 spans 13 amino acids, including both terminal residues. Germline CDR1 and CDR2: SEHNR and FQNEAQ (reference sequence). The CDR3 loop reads CASSVAGIYGAFV.

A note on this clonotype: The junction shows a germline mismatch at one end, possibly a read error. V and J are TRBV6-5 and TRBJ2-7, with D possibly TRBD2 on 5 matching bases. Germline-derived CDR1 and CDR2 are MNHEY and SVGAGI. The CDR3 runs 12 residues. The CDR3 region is CACRSGSYEQYF. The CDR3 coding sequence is TGTGCCTGCAGATCGGGGTCCTACGAGCAGTACTTC.

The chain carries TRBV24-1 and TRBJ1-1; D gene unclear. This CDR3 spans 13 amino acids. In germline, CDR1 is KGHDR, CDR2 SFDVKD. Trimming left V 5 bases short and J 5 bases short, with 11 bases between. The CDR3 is CATSGAGRTEAFF. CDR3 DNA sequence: TGTGCCACCAGTGGAGCGGGGAGGACTGAAGCTTTCTTT.

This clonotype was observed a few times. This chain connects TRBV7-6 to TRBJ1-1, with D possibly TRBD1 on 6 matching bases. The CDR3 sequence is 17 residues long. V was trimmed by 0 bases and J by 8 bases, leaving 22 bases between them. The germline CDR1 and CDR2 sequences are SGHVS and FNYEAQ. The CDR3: CASSLAHGTKENQEAFF. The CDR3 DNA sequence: TGTGCCAGCAGCTTAGCCCACGGGACAAAAGAGAACCAGGAAGCTTTCTTT.

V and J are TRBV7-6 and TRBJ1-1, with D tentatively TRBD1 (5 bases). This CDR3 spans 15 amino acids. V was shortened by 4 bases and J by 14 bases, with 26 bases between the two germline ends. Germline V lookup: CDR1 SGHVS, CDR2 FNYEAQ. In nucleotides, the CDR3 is TGTGCCAGCAGCTCGGATATGGGGCATACACCCCTCCACTTCTTT. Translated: CASSSDMGHTPLHFF.

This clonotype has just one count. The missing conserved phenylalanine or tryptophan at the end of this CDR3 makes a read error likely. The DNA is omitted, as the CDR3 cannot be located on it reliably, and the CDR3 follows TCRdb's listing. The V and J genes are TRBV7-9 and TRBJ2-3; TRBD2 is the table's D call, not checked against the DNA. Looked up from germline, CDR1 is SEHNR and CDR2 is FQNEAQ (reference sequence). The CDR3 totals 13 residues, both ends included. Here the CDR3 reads CASSGEAGNTEEL.

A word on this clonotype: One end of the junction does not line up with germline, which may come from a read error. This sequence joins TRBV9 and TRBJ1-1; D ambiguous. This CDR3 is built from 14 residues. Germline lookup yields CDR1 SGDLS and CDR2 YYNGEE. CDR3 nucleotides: TGTGCCAGCAGCGAAGCGGGAGAACACGGAGAAGCGCTCTTT. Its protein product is CASSEAGEHGEALF. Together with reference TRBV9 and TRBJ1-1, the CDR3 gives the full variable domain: DSGVTQTPKHLITATGQRVTLRCSPRSGDLSVYWYQQSLDQGLQFLIQYYNGEERAKGNILERFSAQQFPDLHSELNLSSLELGDSALYFCASSEAGEHGEALFGQGTRLTVV.

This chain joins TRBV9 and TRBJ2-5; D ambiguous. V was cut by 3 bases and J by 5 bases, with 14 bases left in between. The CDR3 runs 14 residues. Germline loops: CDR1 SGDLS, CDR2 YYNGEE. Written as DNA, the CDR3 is TGTGCCAGCAGCGCCCGGGTGGGGATTGAGACCCAGTACTTC. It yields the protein CASSARVGIETQYF.

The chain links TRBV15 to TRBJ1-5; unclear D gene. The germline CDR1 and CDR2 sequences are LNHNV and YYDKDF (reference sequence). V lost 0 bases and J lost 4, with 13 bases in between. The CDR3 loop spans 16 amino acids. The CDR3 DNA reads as TGTGCCACCAGCAGAGACCCTGGGCCCTCAAATCAGCCCCAGCATTTT. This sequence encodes CATSRDPGPSNQPQHF. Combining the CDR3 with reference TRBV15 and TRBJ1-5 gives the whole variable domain DAMVIQNPRYQVTQFGKPVTLSCSQTLNHNVMYWYQQKSSQAPKLLFHYYDKDFNNEADTPDNFQSRRPNTSFCFLDIRSPGLGDTAMYLCATSRDPGPSNQPQHFGDGTRLSIL.

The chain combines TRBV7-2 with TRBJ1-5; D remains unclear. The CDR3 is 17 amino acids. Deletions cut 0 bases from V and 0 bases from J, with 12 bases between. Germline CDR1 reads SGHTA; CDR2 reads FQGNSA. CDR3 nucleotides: TGTGCCAGCAGCTTAGCGGGAGGGAGGTTTAGCAATCAGCCCCAGCATTTT. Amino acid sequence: CASSLAGGRFSNQPQHF. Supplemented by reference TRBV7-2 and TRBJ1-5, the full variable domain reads GAGVSQSPSNKVTEKGKDVELRCDPISGHTALYWYRQSLGQGLEFLIYFQGNSAPDKSGLPSDRFSAERTGGSVSTLTIQRTQQEDSAVYLCASSLAGGRFSNQPQHFGDGTRLSIL.

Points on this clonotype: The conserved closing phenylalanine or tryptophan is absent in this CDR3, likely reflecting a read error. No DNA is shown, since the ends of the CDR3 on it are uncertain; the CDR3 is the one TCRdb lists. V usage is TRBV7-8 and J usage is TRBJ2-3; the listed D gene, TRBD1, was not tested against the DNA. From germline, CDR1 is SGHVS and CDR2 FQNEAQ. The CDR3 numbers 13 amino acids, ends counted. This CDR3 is CASGVGGAAATYY.

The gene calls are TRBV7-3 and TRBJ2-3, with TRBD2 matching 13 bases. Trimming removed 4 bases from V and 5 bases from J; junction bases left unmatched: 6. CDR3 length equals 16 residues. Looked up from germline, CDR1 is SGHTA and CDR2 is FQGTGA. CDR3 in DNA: TGTGCCAGCAGCTCCGGACTAGCGGGGGATGGAGATACGCAGTATTTT. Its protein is CASSSGLAGDGDTQYF.